Below are 32 T cell receptor beta chains sequenced from a single sample in a study of vaccination effects on CD4 cells after COVID-19. CD4+ T cells specific for antigen were expanded with viral peptide pools by the ViraFEST assay before sequencing. The culture ran for less than 12 days, and then CD4+ T cells were isolated. From March to December 2020, the person had a SARS-CoV-2 infection that was confirmed by PCR. Their target antigens are unknown. The data were produced by immunoSEQ multiplex PCR, yet TCRdb's version contains in-frame clones alone and is incomplete. The repertoire includes tens of thousands of clones, 65% to 80% of them detected once, and roughly 6% sits in the top ten. The sample was CD4+ T cells from PBMCs cultured with HIV peptides, taken before COVID-19 vaccination. This sample's subset: HIV-1 Nef peptide pool negative control/reference culture. The source is a human donor who had a prior SARS-CoV-2 infection.

The DNA of the CDR3 is TGTGCCAGCTCACCACAGGCGGCCACAGATACGCAGTATTTT. Translating gives CASSPQAATDTQYF. The genes are TRBV18 and TRBJ2-3; unclear D gene. The CDR3 sequence is 14 residues long. V was trimmed by 1 base and J by 2 bases, leaving 7 bases between them. Germline CDR1 KGHSH, CDR2 LQKENI.

The rearrangement links TRBV27 to TRBJ2-1; D may be TRBD1 (6 bases). The CDR3 runs to 13 residues. Trimming took 5 bases from V and 11 from J, leaving 16 bases between them. CDR1 and CDR2 from the germline V gene are MNHEY and SMNVEV (reference sequence). Written as DNA, the CDR3 is TGTGCCAGCAGTACCCCCGCCGGGACAAAGCAGTTCTTC. This encodes CASSTPAGTKQFF.

V is TRBV6-6 and J is TRBJ1-6; 7 bases are shared with TRBD1. V gave up 4 bases and J gave up 10 bases; unmatched junction bases: 13. CDR3 length: 16 residues. Germline V CDR1 and CDR2: MNHNY, SVGAGI (reference sequence). CDR3: CASSSGQGGIGSPLHF. For the CDR3, the DNA is TGTGCCAGCAGTTCAGGGCAGGGGGGTATTGGCTCACCCCTCCACTTT.

The chain has TRBV6-5 and TRBJ1-2; no firm D call. Germline values: CDR1 MNHEY, CDR2 SVGAGI. V lost 2 bases to trimming and J lost 6 bases, with 16 bases between them. CDR3 length: 15 residues. CDR3 residues: CASSYVGRPSDGYTF. CDR3 bases: TGTGCCAGCAGTTACGTAGGCAGGCCCTCCGATGGCTACACCTTC.

This chain uses TRBV18 with TRBJ2-1; D gene uncertain. This CDR3 has 15 amino acids. Germline V lookup: CDR1 KGHSH, CDR2 LQKENI. V lost 1 base, J lost 2 bases, and 9 bases lay in between. CDR3 sequence: CASSPHTEAYNEQFF. CDR3 DNA: TGTGCCAGCTCACCACATACCGAGGCCTACAATGAGCAGTTCTTC.

This clone was observed a single time. The CDR3 sequence is CASSRGGGDTGELFF. Here the CDR3 DNA reads TGTGCCAGCAGCCGGGGAGGGGGGGATACCGGGGAGCTGTTTTTT. V is TRBV7-2 and J is TRBJ2-2; perhaps TRBD2 as D (7 bases). The ends were cut back, 5 bases at V and 5 bases at J, with 15 bases in the middle. Germline V gene lookup returns CDR1 SGHTA and CDR2 FQGNSA. CDR3 length: 15 residues.

Only a few counts were recorded for this clone. This sequence joins TRBV29-1 and TRBJ2-2; D is unclear. The CDR3 is 15 amino acids. The V gene's germline CDR1 is SQVTM and CDR2 ANQGSEA. Trimming shortened V by 4 bases and J by 5 bases, and 17 bases separated the two germline ends. CDR3 DNA: TGCAGCGTTGCCGCCCTGAGGTCCTCAACCGGGGAGCTGTTTTTT. The encoded protein is CSVAALRSSTGELFF.

This clone appeared once. This chain uses TRBV11-3 with TRBJ2-4; maybe TRBD2 (6 bases). V dropped 2 bases and J dropped 0 bases, with 17 bases sitting between them. This CDR3 is 18 amino acids long. Germline-derived CDR1 and CDR2 are SGHNT and YENEEA. CDR3 coding DNA: TGTGCCAGCAGCTTATGGGGGGATGAAACTCTAGCCAAAAACATTCAGTACTTC. Translation: CASSLWGDETLAKNIQYF.

The V and J genes are TRBV9 and TRBJ2-7, with a tentative D call TRBD2 (6 bases). The V and J ends lost 0 bases and 0 bases respectively, with 10 bases between them. Germline V gene data show CDR1 as SGDLS and CDR2 as YYNGEE. The CDR3 has 15 amino acids. The CDR3 nucleotides are TGTGCCAGCAGCGTAGGCGGGACCAGCTCCTACGAGCAGTACTTC. This encodes CASSVGGTSSYEQYF. Together with reference TRBV9 and TRBJ2-7, the CDR3 gives the full variable domain: DSGVTQTPKHLITATGQRVTLRCSPRSGDLSVYWYQQSLDQGLQFLIQYYNGEERAKGNILERFSAQQFPDLHSELNLSSLELGDSALYFCASSVGGTSSYEQYFGPGTRLTVT.

The chain employs TRBV7-9 and TRBJ1-5; D remains ambiguous. Trimming removed 1 base from V and 5 bases from J, with 3 bases in between. This CDR3 contains 12 residues. Germline values: CDR1 SEHNR, CDR2 FQNEAQ (reference sequence). In DNA, the CDR3 is TGTGCCAGCAGCTTAGGCGATCAGCCCCAGCATTTT. This codes for CASSLGDQPQHF.

The gene calls are TRBV24-1 and TRBJ1-3; D uncertain. This CDR3 contains 15 residues. Germline V gene lookup returns CDR1 KGHDR and CDR2 SFDVKD. V was clipped by 0 bases and J by 7 bases, with 12 bases between them. The CDR3 sequence is CATSDLLARSNTIYF. The CDR3 DNA is TGTGCCACCAGTGATTTGCTTGCTCGGAGTAACACCATATATTTT.

This clone has a single count. V gene TRBV12-1 combines with J gene TRBJ2-2; the DNA was not compared with TRBD2, the D call given in the table. TRBV12-1 is described as a pseudogene. The CDR3 length is 17 residues. As DNA, the CDR3 is TGTGCCAGCAGGAAGGGGGAACTAGCGGGGGGACGCGGGGAGCTGTTTTTT. Its protein is CASRKGELAGGRGELFF.

This clone occurred a few times. The chain is built from TRBV7-3 and TRBJ2-3, with 12 nucleotides matching TRBD2. The CDR3 is 16 residues long. From germline, CDR1 is SGHTA and CDR2 FQGTGA. After removal of 5 bases from V and 5 bases from J, the junction contained 8 bases not matched to a gene. CDR3 nucleotides: TGTGCCAGCAGCCATCTAGCGGGAGGGCGAGAAGATACGCAGTATTTT. Translation: CASSHLAGGREDTQYF.

The CDR3 spells CASSQGTSGDTQYF. The CDR3 region has the DNA TGTGCCAGCAGCCAAGGGACTAGCGGAGATACGCAGTATTTT. This sequence joins TRBV4-2 and TRBJ2-3; 10 bases map to TRBD2. CDR1 LGHNA and CDR2 YNFKEQ come from the germline V gene. Unmatched junction bases numbered 0, after V lost 1 base and J lost 5 bases. The CDR3 length is 14 residues.

The genes are TRBV4-2 and TRBJ2-5; D remains unclear. V lost 0 bases and J 2 bases, leaving 10 bases between the germline ends. The CDR3 sequence is 15 residues long. CDR1 is LGHNA and CDR2 is YNFKEQ in the germline V gene. CDR3 sequence: CASSQDGSRQETQYF. The DNA of the CDR3 is TGTGCCAGCAGCCAAGACGGCAGCCGACAAGAGACCCAGTACTTC.

The V call is TRBV7-2, the J call TRBJ1-5; D may be TRBD1 (6 bases). V was pared by 5 bases and J by 5 bases, with 16 bases between. Germline CDR1 reads SGHTA; CDR2 reads FQGNSA. This CDR3 is 15 amino acids long. This CDR3 is CASSPRIGGDQPQHF. The CDR3 DNA sequence: TGTGCCAGCAGCCCCCGTATAGGGGGAGATCAGCCCCAGCATTTT.

The chain has TRBV27 and TRBJ2-2, with unresolved D. V shed 4 bases and J shed 1 base, with 7 bases lying between them. Germline CDR1 and CDR2: MNHEY and SMNVEV (reference sequence). This CDR3 contains 14 residues. CDR3: CASSWAENTGELFF. In nucleotides, the CDR3 is TGTGCCAGCAGTTGGGCAGAGAACACCGGGGAGCTGTTTTTT.

The rearrangement links TRBV15 to TRBJ2-7; no firm D call. CDR3 length equals 12 residues. In germline, CDR1 is LNHNV, CDR2 YYDKDF (reference sequence). V was pared by 3 bases and J by 3 bases, with 6 bases between. This CDR3 reads CATSRGFYEQYF. CDR3 sequence (DNA): TGTGCCACCAGCAGGGGCTTCTACGAGCAGTACTTC. Complete variable domain (other parts from reference TRBV15 and TRBJ2-7): DAMVIQNPRYQVTQFGKPVTLSCSQTLNHNVMYWYQQKSSQAPKLLFHYYDKDFNNEADTPDNFQSRRPNTSFCFLDIRSPGLGDTAMYLCATSRGFYEQYFGPGTRLTVT.

Only a few counts were recorded for this clone. V usage is TRBV5-1 and J usage is TRBJ1-1; D is uncertain. Deletions cut 2 bases from V and 5 bases from J, with 10 bases between. Germline-derived CDR1 and CDR2 are SGHRS and YFSETQ. This CDR3 is 13 amino acids long. The CDR3 here is CASSFTTATEAFF. The DNA for the CDR3 is TGCGCCAGCAGCTTTACTACAGCTACTGAAGCTTTCTTT.

This sequence joins TRBV6-1 and TRBJ1-2; D gene unclear. This CDR3 has 16 residues. Per germline, CDR1 MNHNS and CDR2 SASEGT. Trimming stripped 4 bases from V and 2 bases from J, with 17 bases between. The CDR3 DNA sequence: TGTGCCAGCAGTGTAGCCAGAGGGCTGGGGAACTATGGCTACACCTTC. Translating it yields CASSVARGLGNYGYTF.

This chain uses TRBV14 with TRBJ1-3; no clear D. V was shortened by 1 base and J by 1 base, with 5 bases between the two germline ends. The CDR3 totals 14 residues. CDR1 SGHDN and CDR2 FVKESK come from the germline V gene. As DNA, the CDR3 is TGTGCCAGCAGCCAAGGACATTCTGGAAACACCATATATTTT. Its protein is CASSQGHSGNTIYF.

This clone was seen only once. The chain uses TRBV5-1 and TRBJ2-5, with a weak D call TRBD2 (6 bases). Per the germline V gene, CDR1 is SGHRS and CDR2 is YFSETQ. The germline V and J ends were trimmed by 4 bases and 2 bases, with 15 bases remaining between them. The length of the CDR3 is 15 residues. CDR3 sequence: CASSLGTVLQETQYF. CDR3 in DNA: TGCGCCAGCAGCCTTGGGACTGTTCTACAAGAGACCCAGTACTTC.

This clone came up a few times. The rearrangement joins TRBV19 to TRBJ1-2, with D maybe TRBD1 (6 bases). V lost 5 bases and J lost 7, with 11 bases in between. There are 12 residues in the CDR3. Germline V gives CDR1 LNHDA, CDR2 SQIVND (reference sequence). CDR3 sequence reads: CASSDRDTGYTF. CDR3 nucleotide sequence: TGTGCCAGTAGTGACCGGGACACTGGCTACACCTTC.

The chain couples TRBV12-3 or TRBV12-4 to TRBJ2-7; the D gene is possibly TRBD1 (6 bases). This CDR3 is built from 13 residues. V shed 3 bases and J shed 9 bases, with 15 bases lying between them. The CDR3 bases are TGTGCCAGCAGTTTGGGCAGGGGCCTGAGGCAGTACTTC. Protein: CASSLGRGLRQYF.

The CDR3 region is CASSFQGPSTGELFF. The CDR3 coding sequence is TGTGCCAGCAGCTTTCAGGGGCCGAGCACCGGGGAGCTGTTTTTT. This chain joins TRBV12-1 and TRBJ2-2; the DNA was not used to check the table's D call, TRBD1. TRBV12-1 represents a pseudogene. The CDR3 has 15 amino acids.

V usage is TRBV15 and J usage is TRBJ2-3; D may be TRBD1 (5 bases). Germline V lookup: CDR1 LNHNV, CDR2 YYDKDF (reference sequence). The CDR3 contains 16 residues. V dropped 0 bases and J dropped 1 base, with 11 bases sitting between them. The CDR3 nucleotides read TGTGCCACCAGCAGAGATCGGCAGGGTGGCACAGATACGCAGTATTTT. Protein product: CATSRDRQGGTDTQYF.

This chain uses TRBV5-4 with TRBJ2-2; D perhaps matches TRBD1 (5 bases). The V end was cut by 4 bases, the J end by 1 base, with 17 bases between. CDR3 size: 17 residues. In germline, CDR1 is SGHNT, CDR2 YYREEE (reference sequence). In nucleotides, the CDR3 is TGTGCCAGCAGCCCAGAATTGTGGGGCCAGAACACCGGGGAGCTGTTTTTT. This encodes CASSPELWGQNTGELFF.

This chain joins TRBV6-5 and TRBJ1-2; 8 bases are a match to TRBD1. The CDR3 covers 14 residues. The trim removed 5 bases at V and 3 bases at J, leaving 5 bases unmatched. Germline lookup yields CDR1 MNHEY and CDR2 SVGAGI. CDR3 DNA: TGTGCCAGCAGTCCCCGACAGGGGCACTATGGCTACACCTTC. It codes for CASSPRQGHYGYTF.

The chain is built from TRBV11-2 and TRBJ2-7; 9 bases align to TRBD1. Germline values: CDR1 SGHAT, CDR2 FQNNGV. The CDR3 length is 15 residues. Trimming at V came to 5 bases and at J to 2 bases, leaving 7 bases not matched to a gene. The CDR3 protein is CASSPIRQGAYEQYF. The CDR3 DNA follows: TGTGCCAGCAGCCCGATCCGACAGGGGGCCTACGAGCAGTACTTC.

To note about this clone: Different DNA sequences within this sample yield the same CDR3. The chain uses TRBV3-1 (or the pseudogene TRBV3-2) and TRBJ1-1; TRBD1 might be the D (6 bases). CDR1 and CDR2 from the germline V gene are LGHDT and YNNKEL (reference sequence). Trimming took 1 base from V and 5 from J, leaving 11 bases between them. This CDR3 has 14 residues. This chain's CDR3 is CASSQAGGGTEAFF. The DNA of the CDR3 is TGTGCCAGCAGCCAAGCGGGAGGGGGGACTGAAGCTTTCTTT.

J is TRBJ2-5 and V is TRBV7-2; D is perhaps TRBD1 (5 bases). CDR1 and CDR2 (germline): SGHTA, FQGNSA. The CDR3 loop spans 14 amino acids. Trimming pared 1 base from V and 5 bases from J, leaving 11 bases between. CDR3 DNA sequence: TGTGCCAGCAGCTTAGATGCAGGGCGGGAGACCCAGTACTTC. Residues: CASSLDAGRETQYF. Supplemented by reference TRBV7-2 and TRBJ2-5, the full variable domain reads GAGVSQSPSNKVTEKGKDVELRCDPISGHTALYWYRQSLGQGLEFLIYFQGNSAPDKSGLPSDRFSAERTGGSVSTLTIQRTQQEDSAVYLCASSLDAGRETQYFGPGTRLLVL.

In its sample, this clone was seen once. The chain has TRBV11-2 and TRBJ1-1, with a possible D match to TRBD1 (5 bases). CDR3 length: 14 residues. The ends were cut back, 5 bases at V and 3 bases at J, with 13 bases in the middle. In germline, CDR1 is SGHAT, CDR2 FQNNGV. The CDR3 DNA is TGTGCCAGCAGCCGGGGACCGTCGTACACTGAAGCTTTCTTT. Translation: CASSRGPSYTEAFF. The variable domain in full, completed from reference TRBV11-2 and TRBJ1-1, reads EAGVAQSPRYKIIEKRQSVAFWCNPISGHATLYWYQQILGQGPKLLIQFQNNGVVDDSQLPKDRFSAERLKGVDSTLKIQPAKLEDSAVYLCASSRGPSYTEAFFGQGTRLTVV.